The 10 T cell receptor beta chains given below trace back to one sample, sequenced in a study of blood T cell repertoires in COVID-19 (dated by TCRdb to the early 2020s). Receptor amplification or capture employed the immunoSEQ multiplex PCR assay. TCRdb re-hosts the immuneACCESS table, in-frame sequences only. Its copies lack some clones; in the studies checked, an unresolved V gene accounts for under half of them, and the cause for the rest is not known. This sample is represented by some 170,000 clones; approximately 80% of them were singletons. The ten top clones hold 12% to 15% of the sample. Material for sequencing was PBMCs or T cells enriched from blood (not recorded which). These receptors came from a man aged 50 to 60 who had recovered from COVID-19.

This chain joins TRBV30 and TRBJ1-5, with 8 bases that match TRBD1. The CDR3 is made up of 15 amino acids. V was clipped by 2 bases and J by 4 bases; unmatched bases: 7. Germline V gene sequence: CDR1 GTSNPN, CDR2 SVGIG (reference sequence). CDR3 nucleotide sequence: TGTGCCTGGAGTCCATACGACAGGGGAAATCAGCCCCAGCATTTT. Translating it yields CAWSPYDRGNQPQHF.

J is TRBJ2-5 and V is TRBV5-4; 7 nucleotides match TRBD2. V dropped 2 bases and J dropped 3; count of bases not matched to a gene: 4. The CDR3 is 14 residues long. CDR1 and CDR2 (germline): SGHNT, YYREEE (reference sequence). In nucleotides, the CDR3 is TGTGCCAGCAGCTTAGCGGGGAACAAAGAGACCCAGTACTTC. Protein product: CASSLAGNKETQYF.

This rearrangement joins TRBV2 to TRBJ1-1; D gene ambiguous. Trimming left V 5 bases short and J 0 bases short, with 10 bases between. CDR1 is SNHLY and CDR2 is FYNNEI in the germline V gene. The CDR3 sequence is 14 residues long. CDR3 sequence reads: CASSSLTVNTEAFF. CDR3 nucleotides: TGTGCCAGCAGTTCCCTAACTGTGAACACTGAAGCTTTCTTT.

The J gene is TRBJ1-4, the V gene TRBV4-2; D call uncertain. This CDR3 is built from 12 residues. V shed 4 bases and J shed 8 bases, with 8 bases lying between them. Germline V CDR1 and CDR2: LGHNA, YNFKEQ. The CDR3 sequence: CASSPEEEKLFF. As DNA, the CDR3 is TGTGCCAGCAGCCCAGAGGAGGAAAAACTGTTTTTT.

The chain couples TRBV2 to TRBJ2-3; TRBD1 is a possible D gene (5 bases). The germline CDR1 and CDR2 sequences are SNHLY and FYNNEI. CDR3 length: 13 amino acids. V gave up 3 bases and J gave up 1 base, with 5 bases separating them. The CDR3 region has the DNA TGTGCCAGCAGTGACAGGGGCACAGATACGCAGTATTTT. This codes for CASSDRGTDTQYF.

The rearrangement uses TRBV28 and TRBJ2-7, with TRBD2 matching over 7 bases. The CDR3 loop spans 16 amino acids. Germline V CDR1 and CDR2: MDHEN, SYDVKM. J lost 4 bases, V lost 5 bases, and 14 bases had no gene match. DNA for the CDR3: TGTGCCAGCAGTCTTCCTCGCGGGGGACTCGTATACGAGCAGTACTTC. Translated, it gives CASSLPRGGLVYEQYF.

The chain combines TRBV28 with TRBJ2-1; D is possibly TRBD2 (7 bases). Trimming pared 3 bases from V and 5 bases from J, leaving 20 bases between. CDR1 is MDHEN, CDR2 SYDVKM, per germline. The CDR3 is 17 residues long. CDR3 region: CASSFGGGGAANNEQFF. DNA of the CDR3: TGTGCCAGCAGTTTCGGAGGTGGGGGGGCCGCAAACAATGAGCAGTTCTTC.

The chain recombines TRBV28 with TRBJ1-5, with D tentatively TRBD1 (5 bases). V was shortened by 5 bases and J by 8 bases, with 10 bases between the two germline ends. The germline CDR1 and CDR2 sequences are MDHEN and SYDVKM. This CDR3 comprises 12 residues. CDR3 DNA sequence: TGTGCCAGCAGTGACCAGGGAAAGCCCCAGCATTTT. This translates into CASSDQGKPQHF.

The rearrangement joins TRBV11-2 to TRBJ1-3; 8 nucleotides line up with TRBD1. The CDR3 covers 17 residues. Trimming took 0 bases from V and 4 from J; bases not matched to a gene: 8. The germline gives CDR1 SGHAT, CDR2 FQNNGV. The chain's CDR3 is CASSLDGRGRGGNTIYF. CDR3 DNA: TGTGCCAGCAGCTTAGATGGCAGGGGGCGAGGAGGAAACACCATATATTTT.

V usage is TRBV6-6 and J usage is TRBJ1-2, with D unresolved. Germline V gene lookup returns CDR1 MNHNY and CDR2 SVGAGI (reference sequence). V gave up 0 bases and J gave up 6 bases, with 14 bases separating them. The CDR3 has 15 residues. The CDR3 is CASSYSARREDGYTF. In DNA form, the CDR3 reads TGTGCCAGCAGTTACTCGGCCAGAAGGGAGGATGGCTACACCTTC.